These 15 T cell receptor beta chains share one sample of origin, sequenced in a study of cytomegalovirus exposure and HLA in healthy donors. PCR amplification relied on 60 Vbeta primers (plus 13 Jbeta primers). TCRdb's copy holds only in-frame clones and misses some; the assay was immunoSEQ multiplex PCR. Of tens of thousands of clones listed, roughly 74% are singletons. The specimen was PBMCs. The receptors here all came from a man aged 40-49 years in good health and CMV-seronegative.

The chain's CDR3 is CASSATGSIGYEQYF. CDR3 DNA: TGTGCCAGCAGTGCTACCGGGAGCATTGGCTACGAGCAGTACTTC. This chain joins TRBV7-3 and TRBJ2-7; the D gene is possibly TRBD2 (6 bases). The germline CDR1 and CDR2 sequences are SGHTA and FQGTGA. With 6 bases removed from V and 3 bases from J, the gap between germline ends came to 18 bases. CDR3 size: 15 residues.

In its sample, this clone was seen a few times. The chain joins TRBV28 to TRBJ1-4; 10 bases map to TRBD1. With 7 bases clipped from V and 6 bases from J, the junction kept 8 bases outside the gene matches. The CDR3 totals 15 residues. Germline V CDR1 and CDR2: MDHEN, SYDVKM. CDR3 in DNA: TGTGCCAGCACCCCAATGGGGACAGGGGATGAAAAACTGTTTTTT. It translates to CASTPMGTGDEKLFF.

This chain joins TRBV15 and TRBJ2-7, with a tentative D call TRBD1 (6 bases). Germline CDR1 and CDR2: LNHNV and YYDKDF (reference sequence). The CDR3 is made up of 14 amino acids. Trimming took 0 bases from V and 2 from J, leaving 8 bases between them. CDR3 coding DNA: TGTGCCACCAGCAGAGAGGACAGTACCTACGAGCAGTACTTC. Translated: CATSREDSTYEQYF. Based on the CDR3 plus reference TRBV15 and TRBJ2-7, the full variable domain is DAMVIQNPRYQVTQFGKPVTLSCSQTLNHNVMYWYQQKSSQAPKLLFHYYDKDFNNEADTPDNFQSRRPNTSFCFLDIRSPGLGDTAMYLCATSREDSTYEQYFGPGTRLTVT.

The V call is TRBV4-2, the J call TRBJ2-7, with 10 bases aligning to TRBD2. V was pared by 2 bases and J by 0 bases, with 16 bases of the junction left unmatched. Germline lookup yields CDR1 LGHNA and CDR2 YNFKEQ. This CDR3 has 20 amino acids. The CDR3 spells CASSQNLHPGLAISSYEQYF. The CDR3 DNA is TGTGCCAGCAGCCAAAATCTTCACCCGGGACTAGCGATCAGCTCCTACGAGCAGTACTTC.

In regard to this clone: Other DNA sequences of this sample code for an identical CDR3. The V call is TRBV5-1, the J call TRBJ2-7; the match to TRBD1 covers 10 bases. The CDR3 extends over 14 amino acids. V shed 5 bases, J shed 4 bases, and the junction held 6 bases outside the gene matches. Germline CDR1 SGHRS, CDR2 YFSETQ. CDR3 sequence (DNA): TGCGCCAGCAGTCTAGGGACAGGGGCGTACGAGCAGTACTTC. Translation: CASSLGTGAYEQYF.

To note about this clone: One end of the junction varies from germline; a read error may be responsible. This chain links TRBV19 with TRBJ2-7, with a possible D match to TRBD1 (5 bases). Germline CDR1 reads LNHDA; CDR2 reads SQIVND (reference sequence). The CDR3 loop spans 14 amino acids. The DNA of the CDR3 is TGTGCCAGTGGTATGGCAGGGAATGGCTACGAGCAGTACTTC. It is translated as CASGMAGNGYEQYF.

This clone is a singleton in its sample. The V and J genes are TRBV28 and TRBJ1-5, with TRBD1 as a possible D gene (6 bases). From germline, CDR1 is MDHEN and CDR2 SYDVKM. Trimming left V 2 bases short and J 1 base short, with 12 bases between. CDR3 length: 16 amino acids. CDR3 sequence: CASSLAGTTSNQPQHF. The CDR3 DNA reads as TGTGCCAGCAGTTTAGCCGGGACAACCAGCAATCAGCCCCAGCATTTT.

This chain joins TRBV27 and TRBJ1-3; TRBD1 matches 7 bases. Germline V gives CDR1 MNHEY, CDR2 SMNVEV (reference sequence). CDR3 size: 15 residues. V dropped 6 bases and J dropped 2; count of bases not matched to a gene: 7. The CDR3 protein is CASSRGSSPGNTIYF. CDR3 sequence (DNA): TGTGCCAGCAGCAGGGGGTCAAGTCCTGGAAACACCATATATTTT.

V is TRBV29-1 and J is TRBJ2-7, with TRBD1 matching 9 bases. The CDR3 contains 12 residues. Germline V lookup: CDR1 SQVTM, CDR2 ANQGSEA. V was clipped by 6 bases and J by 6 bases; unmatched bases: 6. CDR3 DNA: TGCAGCGTCTACAGGACAGGGGTCGAGCAGTACTTC. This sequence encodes CSVYRTGVEQYF.

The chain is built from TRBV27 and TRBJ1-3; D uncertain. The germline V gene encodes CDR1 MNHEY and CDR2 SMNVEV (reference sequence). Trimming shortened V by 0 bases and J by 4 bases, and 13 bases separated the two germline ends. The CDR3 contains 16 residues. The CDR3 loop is CASSLSLPGFGNTIYF. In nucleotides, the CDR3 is TGTGCCAGCAGTTTATCCCTCCCCGGGTTCGGAAACACCATATATTTT.

The CDR3 is CAWTRGVPYNEQFF. The CDR3 DNA reads TGTGCCTGGACGCGGGGGGTTCCCTACAATGAGCAGTTCTTC. This sequence joins TRBV30 and TRBJ2-1; 8 bases match TRBD2. Germline V gives CDR1 GTSNPN, CDR2 SVGIG (reference sequence). This CDR3 contains 14 residues. The trim removed 4 bases at V and 2 bases at J, leaving 4 bases unmatched.

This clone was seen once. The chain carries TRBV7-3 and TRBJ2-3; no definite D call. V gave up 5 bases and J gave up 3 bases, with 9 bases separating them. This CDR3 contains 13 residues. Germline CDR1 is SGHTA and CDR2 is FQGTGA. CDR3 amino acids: CASSLRRTDTQYF. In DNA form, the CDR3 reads TGTGCCAGCAGCCTGCGGCGAACAGATACGCAGTATTTT.

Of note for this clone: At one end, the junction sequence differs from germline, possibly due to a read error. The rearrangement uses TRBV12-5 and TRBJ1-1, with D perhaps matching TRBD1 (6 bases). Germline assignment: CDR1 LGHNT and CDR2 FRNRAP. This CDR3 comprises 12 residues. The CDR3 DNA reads TGTGCTAGTGGCGTTGGGACAACTGAGGCTTTCTTT. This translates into CASGVGTTEAFF.

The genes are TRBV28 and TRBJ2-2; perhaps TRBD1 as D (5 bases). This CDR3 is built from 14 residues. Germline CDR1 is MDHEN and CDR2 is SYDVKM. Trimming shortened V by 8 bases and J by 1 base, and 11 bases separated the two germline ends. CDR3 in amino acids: CASGNGQNTGELFF. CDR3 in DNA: TGTGCCAGCGGCAATGGACAGAACACCGGGGAGCTGTTTTTT.

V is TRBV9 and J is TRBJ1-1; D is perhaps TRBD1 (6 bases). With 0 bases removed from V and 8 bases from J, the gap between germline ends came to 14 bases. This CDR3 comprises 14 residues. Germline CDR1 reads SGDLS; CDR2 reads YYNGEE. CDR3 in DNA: TGTGCCAGCAGCGTAGGCCAGGCAGGGGAAGAAGCTTTCTTT. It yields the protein CASSVGQAGEEAFF.